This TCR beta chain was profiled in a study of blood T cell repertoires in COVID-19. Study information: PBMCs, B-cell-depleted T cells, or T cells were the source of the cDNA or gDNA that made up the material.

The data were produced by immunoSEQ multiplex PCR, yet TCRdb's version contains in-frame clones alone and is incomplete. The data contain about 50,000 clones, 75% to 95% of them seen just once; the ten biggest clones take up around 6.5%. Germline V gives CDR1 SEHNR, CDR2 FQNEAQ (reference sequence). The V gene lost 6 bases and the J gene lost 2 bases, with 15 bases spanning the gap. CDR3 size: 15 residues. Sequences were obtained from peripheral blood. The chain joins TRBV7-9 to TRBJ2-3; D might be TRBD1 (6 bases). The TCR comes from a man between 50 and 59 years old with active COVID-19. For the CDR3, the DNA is TGTGCCAGCAGTCGACTCAGGGGATCCACAGATACGCAGTATTTT. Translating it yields CASSRLRGSTDTQYF. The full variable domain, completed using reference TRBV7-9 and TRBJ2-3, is DTGVSQNPRHKITKRGQNVTFRCDPISEHNRLYWYRQTLGQGPEFLTYFQNEAQLEKSRLLSDRFSAERPKGSFSTLEIQRTEQGDSAMYLCASSRLRGSTDTQYFGPGTRLTVL.